The T cell receptor beta chain described here comes from a study of T cell repertoires in cytomegalovirus infection. The ends lost 5 bases at V and 1 base at J; junction bases unmatched: 8. The V gene's germline CDR1 is SGHVS and CDR2 FNYEAQ. The CDR3 runs 18 residues. Via MiXCR, TCRdb re-called the reads, giving one row per CDR3 protein. The profile shows over 100,000 distinct CDR3 sequences, around 30% of them singletons. This clonotype has just a few counts. Its specificity is unknown. The sequence came from a human donor in good health (CMV status not recorded). Some clones in this sample may be carry-over from other donors' samples. Sequenced material: CD8+ T cells from cultured PBMCs, taken from culture after CMV antigen stimulation. The rearrangement joins TRBV7-6 to TRBJ2-5, with 15 bases that match TRBD2. The CDR3 DNA is TGTGCCAGCAGCCCGAGGACTAGCGGGGGGGCCCGCCAAGAGACCCAGTACTTC. This sequence encodes CASSPRTSGGARQETQYF.